This is a list of T cell receptor beta chains from one sample in a study of blood T cell repertoires in COVID-19. Produced via immunoSEQ multiplex PCR; TCRdb's table is partial and in-frame only. The sample holds about 29,000 clones, about nine tenths seen once. Sequences were obtained from peripheral blood. The receptors originated from a human donor with active COVID-19. The donor label of this sample is uncertain. The CDR3 runs from the conserved cysteine through the conserved F or W. D genes are given only for firm matches. Clone size, where shown, is once, few, many, or a class for clones that have expanded.

J,size,V,length,D,DNA,CDR3
TRBJ1-1,-,TRBV12-3/TRBV12-4,13,TRBD1,TGTGCCAGCAGACAGACAGGGGGCACTGAAGCTTTCTTT,CASRQTGGTEAFF
TRBJ1-2,-,TRBV6-5,12,-,TGTGCCAGCGGATGGGCAGCTGGAGGCTACACCTTC,CASGWAAGGYTF
TRBJ2-3,once,TRBV18,12,-,TGTGCCAGCTCACCCCCCGGTGATACGCAGTATTTT,CASSPPGDTQYF
TRBJ2-1,few,TRBV11-2,14,-,TGTGCCAGCAGCTCCTCCAGGGGCACGATTGAGCAGTTCTTC,CASSSSRGTIEQFF
TRBJ1-4,-,TRBV5-1,15,TRBD1,TGCGCCAGCAGCCTGACAGGGGGATCTAATGAAAAACTGTTTTTT,CASSLTGGSNEKLFF
TRBJ1-1,-,TRBV7-2,17,TRBD1,TGTGCCAGCAGCGGAACAGGGGCAGGGGGAGAGAACACTGAAGCTTTCTTT,CASSGTGAGGENTEAFF
TRBJ2-7,-,TRBV21-1,11,-,TGTGCCAGCAGCAAACGAGCCGAGCAGTACTTC,CASSKRAEQYF
TRBJ1-1,once,TRBV14,11,-,TGTGCCAGCAGCCAATCCGGGGAAGCTTTCTTT,CASSQSGEAFF
TRBJ2-2,-,TRBV7-2,16,TRBD2,TGTGCCAGCAGCTTTAGAGCTAGCGGGGGCACCGGGGAGCTGTTTTTT,CASSFRASGGTGELFF
TRBJ2-7,once,TRBV10-3,14,TRBD2,TGTGCCATCAGTGACGGGAGGGGATCCTACGAGCAGTACTTC,CAISDGRGSYEQYF
TRBJ2-1,-,TRBV11-2,15,-,TGTGCCAGCAGCTTCGAAGCGGGCACTTACAATGAGCAGTTCTTC,CASSFEAGTYNEQFF
TRBJ1-4,-,TRBV2,13,-,TGTGCCAGCGTGGAGGCGGGGGGCGTAAAACTGTTTTTT,CASVEAGGVKLFF
TRBJ2-7,-,TRBV7-9,16,-,TGTGCCAGCAGTCCCACGGAGAGGGAGAAGGCCTACGAGCAGTACTTC,CASSPTEREKAYEQYF
TRBJ1-5,-,TRBV20-1,15,-,TGCAGTGCTAGTATGGGGGGGGTTAGCAATCAGCCCCAGCATTTT,CSASMGGVSNQPQHF